This T cell receptor (beta chain) appears in the sequencing data of a study of control samples from healthy donors and cancer patients. V was shortened by 1 base and J by 4 bases, with 13 bases between the two germline ends. The CDR3 covers 15 residues. Germline V CDR1 and CDR2: MNHEY, SVGAGI. The data were produced by immunoSEQ multiplex PCR, yet TCRdb's version contains in-frame clones alone and is incomplete. Altogether more than 85,000 clones are present, 90% to 95% being singletons, with the ten largest covering roughly 2.5%. Sequencing used blood. This TCR was sampled from a woman aged 18-29 years in good health. The V gene is TRBV6-5, the J gene TRBJ2-5; D is unresolved. The CDR3, as DNA: TGTGCCAGCAGTTACTTCCCCGGTCCCCGAGAGACCCAGTACTTC. Protein sequence: CASSYFPGPRETQYF.